This TCR beta chain was recovered during a study of immune heterogeneity within non-small cell lung tumors. In this sample, this clonotype turned up many times. CDR3 length: 15 amino acids. Germline loops: CDR1 DFQATT, CDR2 SNEGSKA (reference sequence). Trimming pared 3 bases from V and 8 bases from J, leaving 19 bases between. TCR beta CDR3 was amplified by multiplex PCR using 32 V and 13 J primers. One entry per CDR3 protein, called by TCRdb with MiXCR from the multiplex PCR reads. The sample records 9,500 to 11,000 distinct CDR3 sequences, about 25% being singletons. Bulk tumor genomic DNA constituted the template, at approximately 600 ng per sample. The authors collected several far-apart biopsies from each primary tumor during surgery. Curative operations were performed on patients who had untreated, newly diagnosed non-small cell lung cancer. Curative-intent surgery was being performed on the donors, who were patients newly diagnosed with non-small cell lung cancer.

Sequenced material: lung tumor tissue. V is TRBV20-1 and J is TRBJ1-4; D uncertain. The source of this sequence is a woman aged 50 to 60 with non-small cell lung cancer. The CDR3 DNA is TGCAGTGCTAGTTCGGTAGGGCAGCTCCAGGAAAAACTGTTTTTT. Protein product: CSASSVGQLQEKLFF.